These 5 T cell receptor beta chains share one sample of origin, sequenced in a study of blood T cell repertoires in COVID-19. Sequencing was performed with immunoSEQ multiplex PCR; in TCRdb, only in-frame clones are kept and a portion is missing. The sample consists of 140,000 or so clones, about 80% of them appearing once. Material for sequencing was peripheral blood. These receptors were collected from an elderly woman with acute or convalescent COVID-19.

In this sample, this clone turned up once. V gene TRBV3-1 (or the pseudogene TRBV3-2) combines with J gene TRBJ2-2; tentatively, D is TRBD1 (5 bases). Trimming left V 0 bases short and J 0 bases short, with 17 bases between. Germline V gives CDR1 LGHDT, CDR2 YNNKEL (reference sequence). The length of the CDR3 is 19 residues. CDR3 DNA: TGTGCCAGCAGCCAAGATAGGTTTGGGGCAGGATCGAACACCGGGGAGCTGTTTTTT. Its translation: CASSQDRFGAGSNTGELFF.

The rearrangement links TRBV9 to TRBJ1-4; D not resolved. This CDR3 region has 15 residues. V dropped 3 bases and J dropped 0 bases, with 9 bases sitting between them. The germline V gene has CDR1 SGDLS and CDR2 YYNGEE. The CDR3 DNA reads as TGTGCCAGCAGCGCATCACTTTCAACTAATGAAAAACTGTTTTTT. Translating gives CASSASLSTNEKLFF.

The chain links TRBV7-9 to TRBJ2-2; tentatively, D is TRBD1 (7 bases). The length of the CDR3 is 14 residues. Trimming removed 5 bases at V and 7 bases at J, with 14 bases between. Germline V gene lookup returns CDR1 SEHNR and CDR2 FQNEAQ (reference sequence). CDR3 in amino acids: CASSPGGNDGELFF. DNA for the CDR3: TGTGCCAGCAGCCCAGGGGGGAATGACGGGGAGCTGTTTTTT.

The V call is TRBV19, the J call TRBJ1-6; D ambiguous. Trimming shortened V by 6 bases and J by 0 bases, and 9 bases separated the two germline ends. CDR1 is LNHDA and CDR2 is SQIVND in the germline V gene (reference sequence). The CDR3 spans 15 residues. The CDR3 spells CASRDRDSYNSPLHF. DNA for the CDR3: TGTGCCAGTAGAGACCGGGACTCCTATAATTCACCCCTCCACTTT.

DNA for the CDR3: TGTGCCAGCTCCGGCCGGGAGTTGAACACTGAAGCTTTCTTT. Its translation: CASSGRELNTEAFF. This chain joins TRBV7-3 and TRBJ1-1; D unresolved. The germline CDR1 and CDR2 sequences are SGHTA and FQGTGA. There are 14 residues in the CDR3. Trimming removed 8 bases at V and 0 bases at J, with 13 bases between.